The 15 T cell receptor beta chains given below trace back to one sample, sequenced in a study of blood T cell repertoires in COVID-19. Produced via immunoSEQ multiplex PCR; TCRdb's table is partial and in-frame only. The data hold some 150,000 clones, with 80% to 90% observed a single time. Input material: peripheral blood. These receptors all stem from a man aged 70 or older with acute or convalescent COVID-19.

Here the CDR3 DNA reads TGTGCCAGCTCACCCGAGACGGGAGGTTACAATGAGCAGTTCTTC. Protein: CASSPETGGYNEQFF. V and J are TRBV18 and TRBJ2-1, with TRBD2 identical over 7 bases. CDR3 size: 15 residues. Germline loops: CDR1 KGHSH, CDR2 LQKENI. Trimming took 3 bases from V and 4 from J; bases not matched to a gene: 6.

The V gene is TRBV19, the J gene TRBJ2-7, with TRBD2 matching over 7 bases. Germline loops: CDR1 LNHDA, CDR2 SQIVND (reference sequence). The CDR3 has 17 residues. Trimming removed 4 bases from V and 3 bases from J; junction bases left unmatched: 15. The CDR3 bases are TGTGCCAGTAGTAACCGACCGGGACGACTAGCTGACTACGAGCAGTACTTC. As protein: CASSNRPGRLADYEQYF.

The V call is TRBV28, the J call TRBJ2-2; a possible D gene is TRBD1 (6 bases). Germline V gene sequence: CDR1 MDHEN, CDR2 SYDVKM. This CDR3 region has 15 residues. Trimming stripped 7 bases from V and 3 bases from J, with 15 bases between. Here the CDR3 reads CASMKQDRDTGELFF. The CDR3 DNA reads TGTGCCAGCATGAAACAGGACAGAGACACCGGGGAGCTGTTTTTT.

J is TRBJ2-2 and V is TRBV29-1; TRBD2 aligns across 15 bases. Germline V gene sequence: CDR1 SQVTM, CDR2 ANQGSEA. V dropped 6 bases and J dropped 6; count of bases not matched to a gene: 8. This CDR3 region has 16 residues. DNA for the CDR3: TGCAGCGTCCCTGGACTAGCGGGAGGGCCCGCCGGGGAGCTGTTTTTT. Encoded protein: CSVPGLAGGPAGELFF.

This sequence joins TRBV19 and TRBJ1-4; 8 nucleotides line up with TRBD1. The CDR3 sequence is 15 residues long. Germline V gives CDR1 LNHDA, CDR2 SQIVND (reference sequence). J gave up 7 bases and V 3 bases, and 7 bases lay outside the gene matches. CDR3 region: CASSMFGQGAEKLFF. The CDR3 DNA sequence: TGTGCCAGTAGTATGTTCGGACAGGGCGCTGAAAAACTGTTTTTT.

The sample holds a few counts of this clone. The rearrangement links TRBV19 to TRBJ1-5; D gene uncertain. The V gene lost 6 bases and the J gene lost 4 bases, with 10 bases spanning the gap. The CDR3 totals 13 residues. Per the germline V gene, CDR1 is LNHDA and CDR2 is SQIVND (reference sequence). The CDR3 loop is CASRPARNQPQHF. The CDR3 DNA is TGTGCCAGTAGGCCCGCGAGGAATCAGCCCCAGCATTTT.

The gene calls are TRBV29-1 and TRBJ2-2, with TRBD1 matching over 9 bases. Germline V lookup: CDR1 SQVTM, CDR2 ANQGSEA. Unmatched junction bases numbered 2, after V lost 5 bases and J lost 1 base. The CDR3 consists of 14 residues. CDR3 in DNA: TGCAGCGTTAGGACAGGGGTGAACACCGGGGAGCTGTTTTTT. Amino acid sequence: CSVRTGVNTGELFF.

Only a few counts were recorded for this clone. The genes are TRBV15 and TRBJ2-7; 14 nucleotides agree with TRBD2. Losses at the gene ends were 0 bases for V and 6 bases for J; bases not matched to a gene: 10. The CDR3 covers 18 residues. Germline CDR1 is LNHNV and CDR2 is YYDKDF (reference sequence). The CDR3: CATSRDKGLAGEAVEQYF. The CDR3 DNA reads as TGTGCCACCAGCAGAGATAAGGGACTAGCGGGAGAGGCAGTCGAGCAGTACTTC.

The chain's CDR3 is CASSLDRGDYGYTF. The CDR3 nucleotides are TGTGCCAGCAGCTTGGACAGGGGGGACTATGGCTACACCTTC. The V call is TRBV7-2, the J call TRBJ1-2; TRBD1 matches 10 bases. V lost 3 bases, J lost 3 bases, and 1 base stayed unmatched. The germline gives CDR1 SGHTA, CDR2 FQGNSA. This CDR3 contains 14 residues.

The chain is built from TRBV28 and TRBJ1-2; maybe TRBD1 (6 bases). V lost 7 bases and J lost 3, with 12 bases in between. Germline lookup yields CDR1 MDHEN and CDR2 SYDVKM. This CDR3 has 13 amino acids. The CDR3 is CASIKTGYYGYTF. The CDR3 DNA reads TGTGCCAGCATCAAGACAGGTTACTATGGCTACACCTTC.

In this sample, this clone turned up a few times. The chain joins TRBV28 to TRBJ1-4; the match to TRBD1 covers 8 bases. CDR1 is MDHEN, CDR2 SYDVKM, per germline. The length of the CDR3 is 15 residues. The J segment lost 5 bases and the V segment lost 7 bases, leaving 9 bases of the junction unmatched. For the CDR3, the DNA is TGTGCCAGCAATTCAAGAACAGGGGGAAATGAAAAACTGTTTTTT. This translates into CASNSRTGGNEKLFF.

The gene calls are TRBV19 and TRBJ2-1; weak D call: TRBD1 (5 bases). CDR3 length equals 13 residues. V shed 5 bases and J shed 5 bases, with 10 bases lying between them. The germline gives CDR1 LNHDA, CDR2 SQIVND (reference sequence). CDR3 nucleotide sequence: TGTGCCAGTAGTTCGGACACTAACAATGAGCAGTTCTTC. Protein product: CASSSDTNNEQFF.

This sequence joins TRBV19 and TRBJ2-5; maybe TRBD1 (8 bases). Deletions cut 8 bases from V and 5 bases from J, with 27 bases between. The germline CDR1 and CDR2 sequences are LNHDA and SQIVND (reference sequence). This CDR3 comprises 17 residues. The CDR3 bases are TGTGCCAGTCAACCTAAAGTCGGACAGGGAGGGCGGGAGACCCAGTACTTC. This translates into CASQPKVGQGGRETQYF.

The table lists this clone with a few counts. V is TRBV5-4 and J is TRBJ2-6; the match to TRBD1 covers 7 bases. The germline gives CDR1 SGHNT, CDR2 YYREEE (reference sequence). The CDR3 contains 17 residues. After removal of 4 bases from V and 4 bases from J, the junction contained 11 bases not matched to a gene. CDR3 in amino acids: CASSPRDSLGGANVLTF. The DNA for the CDR3 is TGTGCCAGCAGCCCCCGGGACAGCCTTGGAGGGGCCAACGTCCTGACTTTC.

This clone was seen just once. This chain connects TRBV15 to TRBJ1-5, with 7 bases fitting TRBD1. Per germline, CDR1 LNHNV and CDR2 YYDKDF (reference sequence). This CDR3 has 16 residues. J lost 0 bases, V lost 1 base, and 3 bases had no gene match. CDR3 sequence reads: CATSRATGTSNQPQHF. The CDR3 nucleotides are TGTGCCACCAGCAGAGCGACAGGGACTAGCAATCAGCCCCAGCATTTT.